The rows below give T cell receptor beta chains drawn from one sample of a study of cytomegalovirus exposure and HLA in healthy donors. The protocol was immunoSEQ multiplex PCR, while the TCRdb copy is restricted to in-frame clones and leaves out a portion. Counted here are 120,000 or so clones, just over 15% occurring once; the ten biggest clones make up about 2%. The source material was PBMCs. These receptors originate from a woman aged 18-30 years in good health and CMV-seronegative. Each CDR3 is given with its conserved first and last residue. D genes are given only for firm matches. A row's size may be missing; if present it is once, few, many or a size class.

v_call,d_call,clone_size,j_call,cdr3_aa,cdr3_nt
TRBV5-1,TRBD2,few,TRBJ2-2,CASSGGLAGATDTGELFF,TGCGCCAGCAGCGGGGGACTAGCGGGAGCCACGGACACCGGGGAGCTGTTTTTT
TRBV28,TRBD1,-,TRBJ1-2,CASSLSRGRLGGYTF,TGTGCCAGCAGTTTATCCAGGGGGAGATTAGGTGGCTACACCTTC
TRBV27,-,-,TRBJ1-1,CASSFHQDNTEAFF,TGTGCCAGCAGTTTTCATCAGGATAACACTGAAGCTTTCTTT
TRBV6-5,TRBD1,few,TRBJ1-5,CASSYDRVDQPQHF,TGTGCCAGCAGTTATGACAGGGTTGATCAGCCCCAGCATTTT
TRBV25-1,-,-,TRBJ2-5,CASSPGAGVETQYF,TGTGCCAGCAGTCCAGGGGCGGGGGTTGAGACCCAGTACTTC
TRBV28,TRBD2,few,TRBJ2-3,CASSLGPSLAGGPPSTDTQYF,TGTGCCAGCAGTTTGGGCCCTTCTCTAGCGGGGGGGCCCCCAAGCACAGATACGCAGTATTTT
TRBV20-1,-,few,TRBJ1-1,CTATPGTEAFF,TGCACGGCAACCCCGGGCACTGAAGCTTTCTTT
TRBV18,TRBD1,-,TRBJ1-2,CASSQSQGAATF,TGTGCCAGCTCCCAGAGCCAGGGGGCGGCCACCTTC
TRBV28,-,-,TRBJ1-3,CASSFLGSGNTIYF,TGTGCCAGCAGTTTTCTGGGGAGTGGAAACACCATATATTTT
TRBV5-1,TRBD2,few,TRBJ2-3,CASSYPSGRTDTQYF,TGCGCCAGCAGCTACCCTAGCGGCCGCACAGATACGCAGTATTTT
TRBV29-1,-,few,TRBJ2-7,CSVEGSDYEQYF,TGCAGCGTTGAGGGCAGTGACTACGAGCAGTACTTC
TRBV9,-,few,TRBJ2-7,CASSVGGTPLGNEQYF,TGTGCCAGCAGCGTAGGCGGGACCCCTTTGGGGAACGAGCAGTACTTC
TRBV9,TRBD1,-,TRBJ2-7,CASSGLGQGEREQYF,TGTGCCAGCAGCGGACTGGGGCAGGGGGAAAGGGAGCAGTACTTC
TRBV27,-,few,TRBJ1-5,CASKSGYSNQPQHF,TGTGCCAGCAAATCGGGGTATAGCAATCAGCCCCAGCATTTT
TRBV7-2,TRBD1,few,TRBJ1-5,CASTQFGKGASNQPQHF,TGTGCCAGCACCCAATTCGGGAAGGGGGCGTCCAATCAGCCCCAGCATTTT
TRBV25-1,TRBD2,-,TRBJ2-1,CASGLAGNNEQFF,TGTGCCAGCGGCCTAGCGGGGAACAATGAGCAGTTCTTC
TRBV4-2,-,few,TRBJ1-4,CASSPKHTGQPTNEKLFF,TGTGCCAGCAGCCCCAAACATACCGGACAGCCAACTAATGAAAAACTGTTTTTT
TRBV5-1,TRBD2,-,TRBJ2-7,CASSPKGRGYEQYF,TGCGCCAGCAGCCCAAAAGGGAGGGGCTACGAGCAGTACTTC
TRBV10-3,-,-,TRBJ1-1,CATRGENTEAFF,TGTGCCACCCGGGGAGAGAACACTGAAGCTTTCTTT
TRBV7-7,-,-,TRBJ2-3,CASSRDRADTQYF,TGTGCTAGCAGCCGAGACAGAGCAGATACGCAGTATTTT
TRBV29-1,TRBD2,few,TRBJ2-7,CRLAGRGGLADYEQYF,TGCAGGCTCGCTGGGAGGGGGGGACTAGCGGACTACGAGCAGTACTTC
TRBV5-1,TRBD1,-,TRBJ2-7,CASSSDRRTGPEQYF,TGCGCCAGCAGCTCAGACCGTCGGACAGGGCCAGAGCAGTACTTC
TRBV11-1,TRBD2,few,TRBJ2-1,CASSPGLAGKNEQFF,TGTGCCAGCAGCCCAGGACTAGCGGGGAAGAATGAGCAGTTCTTC
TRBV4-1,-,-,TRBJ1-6,CASSQDVKAVSYNSPLHF,TGCGCCAGCAGCCAAGATGTGAAAGCGGTCTCCTATAATTCACCCCTCCACTTT
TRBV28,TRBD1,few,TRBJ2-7,CASSLVGQGGYEQYF,TGTGCCAGCAGTTTAGTGGGACAGGGGGGCTACGAGCAGTACTTC
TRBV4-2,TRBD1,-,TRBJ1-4,CASSPDRVAEKLFF,TGTGCCAGCAGCCCGGACAGGGTAGCTGAAAAACTGTTTTTT
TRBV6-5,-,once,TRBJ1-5,CASSLGGGGQPQHF,TGTGCCAGCAGTCTTGGGGGGGGTGGTCAGCCCCAGCATTTT
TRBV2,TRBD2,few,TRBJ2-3,CASRASGGGTDTQYF,TGTGCCAGCAGAGCTAGCGGGGGGGGCACAGATACGCAGTATTTT
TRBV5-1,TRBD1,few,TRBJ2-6,CASSEQGSSGANVLTF,TGCGCCAGCTCAGAACAGGGGAGCTCTGGGGCCAACGTCCTGACTTTC
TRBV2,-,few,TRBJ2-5,CASSEMGLTAETQYF,TGTGCCAGCAGTGAAATGGGACTCACCGCAGAGACCCAGTACTTC
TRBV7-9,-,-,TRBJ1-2,CASSLAPTDSLLYGYTF,TGTGCCAGCAGCTTAGCACCCACCGACAGTCTTCTCTATGGCTACACCTTC
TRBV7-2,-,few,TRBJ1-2,CASSSGSGHLYGYTF,TGTGCCAGCAGCTCCGGTTCAGGACACCTCTATGGCTACACCTTC
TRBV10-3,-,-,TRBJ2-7,CAISESRTGLSYEQYF,TGTGCCATCAGTGAGTCAAGGACAGGACTATCCTACGAGCAGTACTTC
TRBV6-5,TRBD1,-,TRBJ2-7,CASSSPGQGNEQYF,TGTGCCAGCAGCTCTCCGGGACAGGGGAACGAGCAGTACTTC
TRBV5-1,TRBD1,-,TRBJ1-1,CASSVTGRVWDTEAFF,TGCGCCAGCAGCGTGACAGGGCGAGTGTGGGACACTGAAGCTTTCTTT
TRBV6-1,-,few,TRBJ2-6,CASSKDGSGANFLTF,TGTGCCAGCAGTAAAGATGGTTCTGGGGCCAACTTCCTGACTTTC
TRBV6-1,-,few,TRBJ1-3,CASRGSSGNTIYF,TGTGCCAGCAGGGGGAGCTCTGGAAACACCATATATTTT
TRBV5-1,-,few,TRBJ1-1,CASSWRWGENTEAFF,TGCGCCAGCAGCTGGAGGTGGGGGGAGAACACTGAAGCTTTCTTT
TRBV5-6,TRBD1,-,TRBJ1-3,CASSFGTGDGNTIYF,TGTGCCAGCAGCTTTGGGACAGGAGATGGAAACACCATATATTTT
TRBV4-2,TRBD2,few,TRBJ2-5,CASSAPGLAFETQYF,TGTGCCAGCAGCGCACCGGGACTAGCGTTTGAGACCCAGTACTTC
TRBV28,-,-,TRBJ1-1,CASSNSFGRGKNTEAFF,TGTGCCAGCAGTAACTCCTTTGGGCGGGGGAAGAACACTGAAGCTTTCTTT
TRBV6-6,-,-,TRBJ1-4,CASTLGDSEKLFF,TGTGCCAGCACCTTAGGTGACAGTGAAAAACTGTTTTTT
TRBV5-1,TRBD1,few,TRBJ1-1,CASSSPGQGTAFF,TGCGCCAGCAGCTCACCGGGACAGGGCACAGCTTTCTTT
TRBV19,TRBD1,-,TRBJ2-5,CASRLTGGEETQYF,TGTGCCAGTAGACTTACAGGGGGAGAAGAGACCCAGTACTTC
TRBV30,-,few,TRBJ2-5,CAWSPGSRTQYF,TGTGCCTGGAGCCCCGGTTCACGAACCCAGTACTTC
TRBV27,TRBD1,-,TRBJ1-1,CASSGNRGLNTEAFF,TGTGCCAGCAGTGGAAACAGGGGGTTGAACACTGAAGCTTTCTTT
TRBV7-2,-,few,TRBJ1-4,CASSPSLATNEKLFF,TGTGCCAGCAGCCCGAGTCTTGCAACTAATGAAAAACTGTTTTTT
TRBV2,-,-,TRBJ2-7,CASSENYEQYF,TGTGCCTCCTCGGAGAACTACGAGCAGTACTTC
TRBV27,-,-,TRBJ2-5,CASRETYRRGETQYF,TGTGCCAGCAGAGAGACGTACCGCCGGGGAGAGACCCAGTACTTC
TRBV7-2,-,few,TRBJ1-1,CASSFGGITEAFF,TGTGCCAGCAGCTTCGGGGGGATCACTGAAGCTTTCTTT
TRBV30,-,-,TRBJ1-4,CAWLPGEQVIGKLFF,TGTGCCTGGCTTCCCGGTGAACAGGTCATCGGAAAACTGTTTTTT
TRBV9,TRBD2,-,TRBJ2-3,CASSSSGRADTQYF,TGTGCCAGCAGCTCGAGCGGGAGGGCAGATACGCAGTATTTT
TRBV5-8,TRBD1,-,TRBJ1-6,CASTGTAYNSPLHF,TGTGCCAGCACCGGGACAGCTTATAATTCACCCCTCCACTTT